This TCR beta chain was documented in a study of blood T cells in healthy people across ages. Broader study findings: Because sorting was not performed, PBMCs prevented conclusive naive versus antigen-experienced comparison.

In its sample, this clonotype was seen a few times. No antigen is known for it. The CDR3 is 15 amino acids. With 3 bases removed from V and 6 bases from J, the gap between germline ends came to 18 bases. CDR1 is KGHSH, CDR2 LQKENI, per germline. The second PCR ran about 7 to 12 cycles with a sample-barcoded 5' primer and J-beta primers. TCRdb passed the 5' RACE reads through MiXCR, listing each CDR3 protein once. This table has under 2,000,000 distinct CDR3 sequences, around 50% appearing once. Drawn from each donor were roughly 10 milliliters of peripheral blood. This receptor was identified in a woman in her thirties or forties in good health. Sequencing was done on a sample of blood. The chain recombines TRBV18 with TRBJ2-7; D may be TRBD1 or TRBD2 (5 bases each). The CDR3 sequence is CASSPAGRGSREQYF. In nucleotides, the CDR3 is TGTGCCAGCTCACCCGCGGGTAGGGGCTCCCGCGAGCAGTACTTC.